The following is a TCR beta chain sequence with its context. Its antigen is as yet unknown. V was shortened by 4 bases and J by 7 bases, with 13 bases between the two germline ends. There are 13 residues in the CDR3. The V gene's germline CDR1 is SGHTA and CDR2 FQGNSA. These data belong to a study of cytomegalovirus exposure and HLA in healthy donors. Study results and caveats: Associated with HLA alleles at 0.05 false discovery rate in a later analysis were 15,000 to 20,000 TCR beta sequences. In vitro checks showed that a few CMV-associated chains really do target CMV antigens.

60 Vbeta and 13 Jbeta primers were used in PCR. The table came from immunoSEQ multiplex PCR; TCRdb's copy has only in-frame clones and leaves some out. The table includes 240,000 or so clones, about 81% detected once. Sequenced sample: PBMCs. The sequence came from a woman between 40 and 55 years old in good health and CMV-seropositive. The V and J genes are TRBV7-2 and TRBJ1-2; a possible D gene is TRBD1 (5 bases). The CDR3 DNA reads TGTGCCAGCAGCTCAGGGATTACGAGTGGCTACACCTTC. Amino acid sequence: CASSSGITSGYTF.